These 23 T cell receptor beta chains were all obtained from the same sample, sequenced in a study of T-cell reconstitution after alpha-beta-depleted transplantation in children. Unique molecular identifiers were incorporated when the TCRbeta library was constructed. TCRdb passed the PCR reads through MiXCR, listing each CDR3 protein once. The repertoire holds around 400,000 distinct CDR3 sequences, with approximately 10% as singletons. The source was PBMCs from the stem cell graft donor, collected from the stem cell graft. All receptors derive from a human donor who donated a stem cell graft to a child with acute myeloid leukemia.

The chain combines TRBV20-1 with TRBJ2-7; 15 nucleotides align to TRBD2. The J segment lost 7 bases and the V segment lost 0 bases, leaving 7 bases of the junction unmatched. CDR1 is DFQATT, CDR2 SNEGSKA, per germline (reference sequence). CDR3 size: 16 residues. The CDR3 bases are TGCAGTGCTAGAGATCTCCTGGGGACTAGCGGGGGGGAGCAGTACTTC. Its protein is CSARDLLGTSGGEQYF.

The chain has TRBV20-1 and TRBJ1-1; TRBD1 aligns across 7 bases. Germline V gene lookup returns CDR1 DFQATT and CDR2 SNEGSKA (reference sequence). The CDR3 contains 14 residues. J gave up 6 bases and V 2 bases, and 9 bases lay outside the gene matches. The chain's CDR3 is CSARRQGIEAEAFF. The CDR3 nucleotides are TGCAGTGCTAGAAGACAGGGAATTGAGGCTGAAGCTTTCTTT.

This clonotype has only a few counts. V usage is TRBV6-1 and J usage is TRBJ2-7; TRBD2 might be the D (7 bases). The CDR3 is 15 amino acids. Germline CDR1 is MNHNS and CDR2 is SASEGT. Trimming shortened V by 0 bases and J by 1 base, and 10 bases separated the two germline ends. CDR3 DNA: TGTGCCAGCAGTGAAGCTGCGGGGGCGTCCTACGAGCAGTACTTC. Translated: CASSEAAGASYEQYF.

This chain uses TRBV12-3 or TRBV12-4 with TRBJ2-6; weak D call: TRBD1 (6 bases). V was shortened by 4 bases and J by 0 bases, with 7 bases between the two germline ends. This CDR3 has 15 residues. In DNA form, the CDR3 reads TGTGCCAGCAGTTGGACAGTCTCTGGGGCCAACGTCCTGACTTTC. It is translated as CASSWTVSGANVLTF.

Concerning this clonotype itself: One end of the junction is discordant with germline, which a read error may explain. The genes are TRBV7-6 and TRBJ1-1; D remains ambiguous. Germline CDR1 reads SGHVS; CDR2 reads FNYEAQ. The length of the CDR3 is 17 residues. The CDR3 nucleotides read TGTACCAGCAGCCCGAGAGGTGCAGGTTCTATGAACACTGAAGCTTTCTTT. Amino acid sequence: CTSSPRGAGSMNTEAFF.

This clonotype occurred a few times. The chain has TRBV24-1 and TRBJ2-1; no firm D call. The germline V and J ends were trimmed by 1 base and 6 bases, with 3 bases remaining between them. Germline lookup yields CDR1 KGHDR and CDR2 SFDVKD. This CDR3 has 12 amino acids. As DNA, the CDR3 is TGTGCCACCAGTGATTTTTTCAATGAGCAGTTCTTC. Its translation is CATSDFFNEQFF.

This clonotype was detected a few times. V gene TRBV5-1 combines with J gene TRBJ1-1; 7 bases fit TRBD1. The V gene end was trimmed by 5 bases and the J gene end by 4 bases; junction bases not matched to a gene: 8. CDR1 is SGHRS, CDR2 YFSETQ, per germline. The CDR3 contains 14 residues. The CDR3 protein is CASSYGAGGTEAFF. CDR3 DNA: TGCGCCAGCAGTTATGGGGCAGGGGGCACTGAAGCTTTCTTT.

The chain employs TRBV6-2 or TRBV6-3 and TRBJ2-7; 12 nucleotides align to TRBD1. Trimming at V came to 5 bases and at J to 5 bases, leaving 16 bases not matched to a gene. The CDR3 totals 18 residues. Germline loops: CDR1 MNHEY, CDR2 SVGEGT. This chain's CDR3 is CASSGELGTGGFSDEQYV. Written as DNA, the CDR3 is TGTGCCAGCAGTGGCGAACTCGGGACAGGGGGCTTTTCCGACGAGCAGTACGTC.

There are a few counts of this clonotype. A read error may account for a junction end that differs from germline. The rearrangement links TRBV3-1 to TRBJ2-1; 14 nucleotides agree with TRBD2. Looked up from germline, CDR1 is LGHDT and CDR2 is YNNKEL (reference sequence). The CDR3 is 16 amino acids. Written as DNA, the CDR3 is TGTGCCAGCAGCCAAGGTGATCCCGGGACTAGCGGGAGTAAGATCTTC. This translates into CASSQGDPGTSGSKIF.

This clonotype was detected many times. V and J are TRBV18 and TRBJ2-2; 7 positions agree with TRBD1. V shed 2 bases, J shed 1 base, and the junction held 4 bases outside the gene matches. This CDR3 is built from 16 residues. Germline V gene data show CDR1 as KGHSH and CDR2 as LQKENI. CDR3 loop: CASSPWGQLNTGELFF. Here the CDR3 DNA reads TGTGCCAGCTCACCATGGGGACAGCTGAACACCGGGGAGCTGTTTTTT. Drawing the rest from reference TRBV18 and TRBJ2-2, the complete variable domain is NAGVMQNPRHLVRRRGQEARLRCSPMKGHSHVYWYRQLPEEGLKFMVYLQKENIIDESGMPKERFSAEFPKEGPSILRIQQVVRGDSAAYFCASSPWGQLNTGELFFGEGSRLTVL.

This chain uses TRBV11-2 with TRBJ2-7, with 9 bases aligning to TRBD2. This CDR3 has 16 amino acids. Per the germline V gene, CDR1 is SGHAT and CDR2 is FQNNGV. V shed 3 bases and J 0 bases; nucleotides not matched to a gene: 6. CDR3 nucleotides: TGTGCCAGCAGCTTCTCTGGTAGCGGGAGCTCCTACGAGCAGTACTTC. Its translation is CASSFSGSGSSYEQYF.

This clonotype was detected a few times. The V and J genes are TRBV7-2 and TRBJ2-7; 7 positions match TRBD2. V shed 5 bases, J shed 1 base, and the junction held 14 bases outside the gene matches. The CDR3 has 17 amino acids. Germline CDR1 reads SGHTA; CDR2 reads FQGNSA. CDR3: CASSGPPGREFSYEQYF. In DNA, the CDR3 is TGTGCCAGCAGCGGACCCCCGGGGCGGGAGTTTTCCTACGAGCAGTACTTC.

The chain uses TRBV4-1 and TRBJ2-7; 16 nucleotides align to TRBD2. This CDR3 contains 19 residues. Losses at the gene ends were 1 base for V and 0 bases for J; bases not matched to a gene: 6. Germline CDR1 reads MGHRA; CDR2 reads YSYEKL. CDR3 DNA: TGCGCCAGCAGCCAAGGGGGACTAGCGGGAGGGGAAAGCTCCTACGAGCAGTACTTC. Translating gives CASSQGGLAGGESSYEQYF.

This clonotype was observed a few times. The chain combines TRBV20-1 with TRBJ1-5; D gene ambiguous. Germline values: CDR1 DFQATT, CDR2 SNEGSKA (reference sequence). CDR3 length: 10 amino acids. The V and J ends lost 5 bases and 5 bases respectively, with 4 bases between them. CDR3 loop: CSAGDQPQHF. As DNA, the CDR3 is TGCAGTGCTGGTGATCAGCCCCAGCATTTT.

The sample holds a few counts of this clonotype. The gene calls are TRBV3-1 and TRBJ2-5; the match to TRBD1 covers 9 bases. Trimming removed 1 base from V and 4 bases from J; junction bases left unmatched: 4. Germline V gives CDR1 LGHDT, CDR2 YNNKEL (reference sequence). The CDR3 loop spans 15 amino acids. The CDR3 reads CASSQGQGVRETQYF. For the CDR3, the DNA is TGTGCCAGCAGCCAAGGACAGGGGGTTCGAGAGACCCAGTACTTC.

This clonotype has at least ten counts. V gene TRBV6-2 or TRBV6-3 combines with J gene TRBJ2-7; D may be TRBD2 (6 bases). The CDR3 is 11 residues long. V dropped 5 bases and J dropped 11 bases, with 13 bases sitting between them. CDR1 and CDR2 (germline): MNHEY, SVGEGT. The CDR3 nucleotides read TGTGCCAGCAGTGACCCCGGCGGGAAGTACTTC. This translates into CASSDPGGKYF.

This clonotype has at least ten counts. This sequence joins TRBV5-1 and TRBJ2-1; 7 bases agree with TRBD2. Germline trimming cut 5 bases from V and 2 bases from J; bases unmatched to any gene: 13. CDR3 length: 17 amino acids. Germline assignment: CDR1 SGHRS and CDR2 YFSETQ. The CDR3 region has the DNA TGCGCCAGCAGGGTCTATCTAGCGGCACTGACCTACAATGAGCAGTTCTTC. Protein: CASRVYLAALTYNEQFF.

This clonotype occurred many times. In DNA, the CDR3 is TGTGCCAGCAGCTCTAAGACAGGCTTGAACACTGAAGCTTTCTTT. It codes for CASSSKTGLNTEAFF. The V and J genes are TRBV7-8 and TRBJ1-1, with a possible D match to TRBD1 (6 bases). This CDR3 is 15 amino acids long. With 4 bases removed from V and 0 bases from J, the gap between germline ends came to 12 bases. Germline V gives CDR1 SGHVS, CDR2 FQNEAQ.

This clonotype showed up just a few times. The genes are TRBV5-5 and TRBJ2-1; D perhaps matches TRBD1 (6 bases). Trimming left V 3 bases short and J 1 base short, with 11 bases between. The CDR3 extends over 15 amino acids. Germline CDR1 SGHKS, CDR2 YYEKEE (reference sequence). CDR3 bases: TGTGCCAGCAGCTGGGAAGGGGGATCCTACAATGAGCAGTTCTTC. This translates into CASSWEGGSYNEQFF.

This clonotype was seen only a few times. V and J are TRBV4-3 and TRBJ2-5; possible D gene TRBD2, 6 bases. With 0 bases removed from V and 2 bases from J, the gap between germline ends came to 10 bases. The CDR3 spans 15 residues. From germline, CDR1 is LGHNA and CDR2 YSLEER. The CDR3 reads CASSQEGDSQETQYF. For the CDR3, the DNA is TGCGCCAGCAGCCAAGAAGGGGACTCACAAGAGACCCAGTACTTC.

This sequence joins TRBV12-3 or TRBV12-4 and TRBJ2-1; D unclear. There are 11 residues in the CDR3. V lost 3 bases to trimming and J lost 11 bases, with 8 bases between them. The DNA of the CDR3 is TGTGCCAGCAGTTTCCAGAATAAGCAGTTCTTC. It is translated as CASSFQNKQFF.

This clonotype appeared a few times. V is TRBV29-1 and J is TRBJ2-1; D may match TRBD1 or TRBD2 (6 bases each). The CDR3 sequence is 12 residues long. Between the trimmed V and J ends, which lost 7 bases and 4 bases, there was a span of 11 bases. The V gene's germline CDR1 is SQVTM and CDR2 ANQGSEA. The CDR3 sequence is CSGGAGYNEQFF. As DNA, the CDR3 is TGCAGCGGGGGGGCGGGATACAATGAGCAGTTCTTC.

In this sample, this clonotype turned up many times. Written as DNA, the CDR3 is TGTGCCAGCAGCTTAGTCGGGACTCCAAGCAATGAGCAGTTCTTC. This gives the protein CASSLVGTPSNEQFF. The V and J genes are TRBV7-2 and TRBJ2-1; tentatively, D is TRBD2 (6 bases). Germline CDR1 and CDR2: SGHTA and FQGNSA. CDR3 length: 15 residues. V lost 1 base and J 6 bases, leaving 13 bases between the germline ends.